One TCR beta chain is described in this entry. Methods used by the authors: It was from reference gene primer amplification that nucleated cell counts were estimated. The method was immunoSEQ multiplex PCR; TCRdb's version includes in-frame clones alone and lacks a portion of them. V and J calls plus clone size are reproduced from that table; the DNA served to infer D and trimming. This sample has about 140,000 clones; roughly 88% occur once, and the top ten carry roughly 10%. Germline CDR1 and CDR2: MGHDK and SYGVNS. The CDR3 is 13 amino acids. With 5 bases removed from V and 3 bases from J, the gap between germline ends came to 10 bases. The data derive from a study of blood T cell repertoires in COVID-19. Study details: COVID-19 samples, acute and convalescent, were from the United States, Italy and Spain. Sample material is recorded as cDNA or gDNA derived from T cells, B-cell-depleted T cells, or PBMCs.

The source material was peripheral blood. V gene TRBV25-1 combines with J gene TRBJ2-5; D perhaps matches TRBD1 (5 bases). The source is a man in his 60s with active or convalescent COVID-19. The CDR3 coding sequence is TGTGCCAGCAGTACTCAGGGAAAAGAGACCCAGTACTTC. Translation gives CASSTQGKETQYF. The whole variable domain, remainder taken from reference TRBV25-1 and TRBJ2-5, is EADIYQTPRYLVIGTGKKITLECSQTMGHDKMYWYQQDPGMELHLIHYSYGVNSTEKGDLSSESTVSRIRTEHFPLTLESARPSHTSQYLCASSTQGKETQYFGPGTRLLVL.